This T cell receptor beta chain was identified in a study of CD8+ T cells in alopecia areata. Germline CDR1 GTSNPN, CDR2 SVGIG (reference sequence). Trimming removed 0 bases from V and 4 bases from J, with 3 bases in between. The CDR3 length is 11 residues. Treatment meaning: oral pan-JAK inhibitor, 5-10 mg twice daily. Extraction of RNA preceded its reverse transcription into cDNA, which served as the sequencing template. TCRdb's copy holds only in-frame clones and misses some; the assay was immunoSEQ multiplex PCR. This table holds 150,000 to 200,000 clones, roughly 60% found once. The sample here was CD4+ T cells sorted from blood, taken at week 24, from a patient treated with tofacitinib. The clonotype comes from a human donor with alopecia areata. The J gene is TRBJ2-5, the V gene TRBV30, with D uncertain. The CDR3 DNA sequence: TGTGCCTGGAGTGTAGTAGAGACCCAGTACTTC. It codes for CAWSVVETQYF.